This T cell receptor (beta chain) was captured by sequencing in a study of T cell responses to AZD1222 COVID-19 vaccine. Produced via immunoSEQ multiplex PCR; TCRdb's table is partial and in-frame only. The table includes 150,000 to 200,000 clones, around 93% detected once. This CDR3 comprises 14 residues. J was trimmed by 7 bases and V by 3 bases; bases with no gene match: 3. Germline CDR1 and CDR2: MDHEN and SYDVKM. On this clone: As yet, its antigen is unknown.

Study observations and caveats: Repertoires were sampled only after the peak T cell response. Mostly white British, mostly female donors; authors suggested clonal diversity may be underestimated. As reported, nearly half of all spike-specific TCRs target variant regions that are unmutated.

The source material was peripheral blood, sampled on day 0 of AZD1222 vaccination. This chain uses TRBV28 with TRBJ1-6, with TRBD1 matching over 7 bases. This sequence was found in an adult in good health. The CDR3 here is CASSLGQSNSPLHF. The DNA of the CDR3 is TGTGCCAGCAGTTTGGGACAGTCAAATTCACCCCTCCACTTT.